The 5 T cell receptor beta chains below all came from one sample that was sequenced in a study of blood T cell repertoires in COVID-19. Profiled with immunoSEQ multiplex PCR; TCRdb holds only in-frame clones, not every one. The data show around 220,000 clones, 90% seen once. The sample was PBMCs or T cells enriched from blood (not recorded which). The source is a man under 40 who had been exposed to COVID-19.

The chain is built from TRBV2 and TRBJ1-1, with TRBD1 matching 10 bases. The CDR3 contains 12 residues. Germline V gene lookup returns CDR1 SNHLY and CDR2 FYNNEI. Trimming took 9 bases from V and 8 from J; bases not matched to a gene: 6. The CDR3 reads CARGQGHREAFF. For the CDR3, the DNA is TGTGCCAGGGGACAGGGGCATAGGGAAGCTTTCTTT.

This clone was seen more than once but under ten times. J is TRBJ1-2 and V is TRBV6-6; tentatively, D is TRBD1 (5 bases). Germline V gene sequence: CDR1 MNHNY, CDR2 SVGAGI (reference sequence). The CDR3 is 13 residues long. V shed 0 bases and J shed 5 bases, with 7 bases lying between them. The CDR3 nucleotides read TGTGCCAGCAGTTACTCAGGGGATTATGGCTACACCTTC. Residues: CASSYSGDYGYTF.

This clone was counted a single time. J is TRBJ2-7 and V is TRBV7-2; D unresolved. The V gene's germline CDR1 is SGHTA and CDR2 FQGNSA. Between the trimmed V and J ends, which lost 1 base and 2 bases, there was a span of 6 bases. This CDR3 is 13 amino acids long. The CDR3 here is CASSLVLTYEQYF. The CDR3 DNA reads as TGTGCCAGCAGCTTAGTACTTACCTACGAGCAGTACTTC.

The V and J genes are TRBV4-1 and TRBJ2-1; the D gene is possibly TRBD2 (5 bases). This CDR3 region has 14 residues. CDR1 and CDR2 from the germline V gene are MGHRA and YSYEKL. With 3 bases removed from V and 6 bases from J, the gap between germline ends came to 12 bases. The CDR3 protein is CASSQMDWTNEQFF. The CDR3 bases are TGCGCCAGCAGCCAGATGGACTGGACCAATGAGCAGTTCTTC.

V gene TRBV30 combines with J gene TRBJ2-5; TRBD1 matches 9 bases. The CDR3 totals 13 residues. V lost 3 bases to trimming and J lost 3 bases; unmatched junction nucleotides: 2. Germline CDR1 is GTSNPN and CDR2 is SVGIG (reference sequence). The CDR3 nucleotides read TGTGCCTGGAGACGGACAGGGGAAGAGACCCAGTACTTC. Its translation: CAWRRTGEETQYF.